These 21 T cell receptor beta chains share one sample of origin, sequenced in a study of Ad26.COV2.S vaccination and SARS-CoV-2 variants. Treatment defined: roughly 20 received Ad26.COV2.S at low or high dose, single or two shots; five or six received placebo; per-sample allocation not given. Material that was analyzed had been drawn on day 63 after the first vaccine or placebo injection. This table comes from immunoSEQ multiplex PCR, and its TCRdb copy is limited to in-frame clones, with some not included. This table has 400,000 to 450,000 clones, 90% appearing once. The source material was peripheral blood, sampled in a trial of Ad26.COV2.S vaccine versus placebo. Source of these receptors: a person between 18 and 65 years old who received the Ad26.COV2.S COVID-19 vaccine or a placebo.

On this clone: The same CDR3 arises from other DNA sequences in this sample as well. This chain joins TRBV6-1 and TRBJ1-5; unclear D gene. Germline CDR1 and CDR2: MNHNS and SASEGT. The CDR3 spans 14 residues. V was clipped by 0 bases and J by 5 bases, with 8 bases between them. CDR3 amino acids: CASSEAGVDQPQHF. The CDR3 region has the DNA TGTGCCAGCAGTGAAGCGGGAGTGGATCAGCCCCAGCATTTT.

The chain employs TRBV28 and TRBJ1-2, with D maybe TRBD1 (5 bases). This CDR3 spans 15 amino acids. V lost 10 bases to trimming and J lost 6 bases, with 24 bases between them. Germline lookup yields CDR1 MDHEN and CDR2 SYDVKM. The CDR3 coding sequence is TGTGCCACTTCCGGGACGGCCACGGGTTTTGATGGCTACACCTTC. Its protein product is CATSGTATGFDGYTF.

The chain links TRBV29-1 to TRBJ2-1, with 8 bases fitting TRBD2. CDR3 size: 16 residues. Germline loops: CDR1 SQVTM, CDR2 ANQGSEA. The J segment lost 4 bases and the V segment lost 3 bases, leaving 11 bases of the junction unmatched. The CDR3 DNA is TGCAGCGTTGACCATTCCGTAGCGGGAAGGTACAATGAGCAGTTCTTC. It is translated as CSVDHSVAGRYNEQFF.

CDR3 in DNA: TGTGCCAGTAGTATAGCGGTAGCGGCCTACAATGAGCAGTTCTTC. Residues: CASSIAVAAYNEQFF. The genes are TRBV19 and TRBJ2-1, with a weak D call TRBD2 (6 bases). This CDR3 is 15 amino acids long. The ends were cut back, 1 base at V and 2 bases at J, with 9 bases in the middle. In germline, CDR1 is LNHDA, CDR2 SQIVND (reference sequence).

The chain recombines TRBV5-4 with TRBJ2-7, with a tentative D call TRBD1 (5 bases). CDR1 is SGHNT, CDR2 YYREEE, per germline (reference sequence). The CDR3 is made up of 16 amino acids. V lost 3 bases, J lost 0 bases, and 16 bases lay in between. The CDR3 is CASSSDPGMASYEQYF. The CDR3 nucleotides read TGTGCCAGCAGCTCGGATCCAGGGATGGCCTCCTACGAGCAGTACTTC.

The CDR3 DNA is TGTGCCAGCAGCTCCCTTTTTGGCACCGGGGAGCTGTTTTTT. Its protein product is CASSSLFGTGELFF. The chain employs TRBV7-2 and TRBJ2-2; D is unresolved. Between the trimmed V and J ends, which lost 4 bases and 4 bases, there was a span of 10 bases. This CDR3 is 14 amino acids long. Germline CDR1 SGHTA, CDR2 FQGNSA.

Note on this clone: The sample contains more than one DNA sequence encoding this CDR3. The chain employs TRBV2 and TRBJ2-7; D not resolved. This CDR3 comprises 12 residues. The V gene lost 6 bases and the J gene lost 1 base, with 7 bases spanning the gap. Germline V CDR1 and CDR2: SNHLY, FYNNEI. As DNA, the CDR3 is TGTGCCAGCAGGAGCAGGTCCTACGAGCAGTACTTC. It yields the protein CASRSRSYEQYF.

The rearrangement links TRBV7-9 to TRBJ2-7; D tentatively reads TRBD1 or TRBD2 (6 bases each). The CDR3 loop spans 15 amino acids. Germline CDR1 and CDR2: SEHNR and FQNEAQ (reference sequence). Trimming pared 5 bases from V and 6 bases from J, leaving 20 bases between. The CDR3 loop reads CASSLNVEGVGEQYF. CDR3 in DNA: TGTGCCAGCAGCCTTAATGTGGAGGGGGTCGGCGAGCAGTACTTC.

V gene TRBV21-1 combines with J gene TRBJ2-7; the D call TRBD1 from the table was never checked on the DNA. TRBV21-1 is labeled a pseudogene. The CDR3 consists of 15 residues. For the CDR3, the DNA is TGTGCCAGCAGCGCCCCGACAGTGTCCCCCTACGAGCAGTACTTC. It encodes CASSAPTVSPYEQYF.

This clone was seen just once. The V gene is TRBV5-1, the J gene TRBJ1-1; 7 positions match TRBD1. Germline assignment: CDR1 SGHRS and CDR2 YFSETQ. This CDR3 spans 16 amino acids. Trimming removed 0 bases from V and 5 bases from J; junction bases left unmatched: 10. CDR3 sequence: CASSLVGEDRPTEAFF. The CDR3 coding sequence is TGCGCCAGCAGCTTGGTGGGGGAGGACAGGCCAACTGAAGCTTTCTTT.

This clone was recorded once. The J gene is TRBJ2-3, the V gene TRBV21-1; the D call TRBD2 from the table was never checked on the DNA. TRBV21-1 is flagged as a pseudogene. The CDR3 is 15 residues long. DNA of the CDR3: TGTGCCAGCAGCAAAGGGGGACTTTCCACAGATACGCAGTATTTT. This translates into CASSKGGLSTDTQYF.

This clone was seen only once. The chain links TRBV3-1 (or the pseudogene TRBV3-2) to TRBJ2-3; 10 bases line up with TRBD2. Per the germline V gene, CDR1 is LGHDT and CDR2 is YNNKEL (reference sequence). The CDR3 loop spans 16 amino acids. After removal of 3 bases from V and 1 base from J, the junction contained 4 bases not matched to a gene. The CDR3: CASSQAGTSGTDTQYF. DNA of the CDR3: TGTGCCAGCAGCCAGGCCGGGACTAGCGGCACAGATACGCAGTATTTT.

V gene TRBV2 combines with J gene TRBJ1-1; D call uncertain. Germline loops: CDR1 SNHLY, CDR2 FYNNEI. The CDR3 is made up of 12 amino acids. With 7 bases removed from V and 1 base from J, the gap between germline ends came to 7 bases. The CDR3 spells CASIGENTEAFF. In DNA form, the CDR3 reads TGTGCCAGCATCGGGGAGAACACTGAAGCTTTCTTT.

This chain uses TRBV29-1 with TRBJ2-7; D call uncertain. This CDR3 is 11 amino acids long. V was clipped by 4 bases and J by 3 bases, with 7 bases between them. In germline, CDR1 is SQVTM, CDR2 ANQGSEA. DNA for the CDR3: TGCAGCGTTGCCAGTCTCTACGAGCAGTACTTC. Its translation is CSVASLYEQYF.

This clone turned up a few times. The chain recombines TRBV7-2 with TRBJ2-7; no clear D gene. V was cut by 1 base and J by 0 bases, with 10 bases left in between. The CDR3 loop spans 15 amino acids. Germline lookup yields CDR1 SGHTA and CDR2 FQGNSA. In DNA form, the CDR3 reads TGTGCCAGCAGCTTAGATCTGCGCCGCTCCTACGAGCAGTACTTC. Translating gives CASSLDLRRSYEQYF.

This clone was seen only a few times. J is TRBJ2-2 and V is TRBV10-3; the match to TRBD2 covers 7 bases. Germline V lookup: CDR1 ENHRY, CDR2 SYGVKD. Losses at the gene ends were 10 bases for V and 1 base for J; bases not matched to a gene: 6. This CDR3 spans 14 amino acids. The CDR3 spells CATQRDLNTGELFF. DNA of the CDR3: TGTGCCACCCAGCGGGATCTGAACACCGGGGAGCTGTTTTTT.

The chain joins TRBV28 to TRBJ1-4, with 11 bases identical to TRBD1. Per the germline V gene, CDR1 is MDHEN and CDR2 is SYDVKM. The CDR3 runs 17 residues. J lost 4 bases, V lost 0 bases, and 4 bases had no gene match. The CDR3 DNA is TGTGCCAGCAGTTTATGGGACAGGGGGCTTGTTAATGAAAAACTGTTTTTT. It specifies CASSLWDRGLVNEKLFF.

The genes are TRBV6-5 and TRBJ2-7; a weak D match, TRBD2 (6 bases). The CDR3 consists of 13 residues. CDR1 and CDR2 from the germline V gene are MNHEY and SVGAGI. V was pared by 6 bases and J by 3 bases, with 12 bases between. The DNA of the CDR3 is TGTGCCAGCAGCCGACTAGAAGGCTACGAGCAGTACTTC. This encodes CASSRLEGYEQYF.

This sequence joins TRBV27 and TRBJ2-1; no clear D. CDR1 MNHEY and CDR2 SMNVEV come from the germline V gene (reference sequence). The V and J ends lost 3 bases and 4 bases respectively, with 10 bases between them. The CDR3 is 14 amino acids. CDR3 coding DNA: TGTGCCAGCAGTTTCATGGAGCCTTACAATGAGCAGTTCTTC. Translation gives CASSFMEPYNEQFF.

The chain carries TRBV7-8 and TRBJ2-7; D might be TRBD2 (7 bases). This CDR3 comprises 15 residues. Trimming left V 0 bases short and J 6 bases short, with 15 bases between. The germline V gene has CDR1 SGHVS and CDR2 FQNEAQ. CDR3 loop: CASSLATGGAVEQYF. The CDR3 nucleotides are TGTGCCAGCAGCTTAGCGACGGGGGGCGCAGTCGAGCAGTACTTC.

This rearrangement joins TRBV25-1 to TRBJ2-1, with 14 bases lining up with TRBD2. The CDR3 has 14 amino acids. Per the germline V gene, CDR1 is MGHDK and CDR2 is SYGVNS. Unmatched junction bases numbered 4, after V lost 6 bases and J lost 9 bases. The CDR3 DNA sequence: TGTGCCAGCAGCGGGACTAGCGGGAGCACTGAGCAGTTCTTC. It codes for CASSGTSGSTEQFF.